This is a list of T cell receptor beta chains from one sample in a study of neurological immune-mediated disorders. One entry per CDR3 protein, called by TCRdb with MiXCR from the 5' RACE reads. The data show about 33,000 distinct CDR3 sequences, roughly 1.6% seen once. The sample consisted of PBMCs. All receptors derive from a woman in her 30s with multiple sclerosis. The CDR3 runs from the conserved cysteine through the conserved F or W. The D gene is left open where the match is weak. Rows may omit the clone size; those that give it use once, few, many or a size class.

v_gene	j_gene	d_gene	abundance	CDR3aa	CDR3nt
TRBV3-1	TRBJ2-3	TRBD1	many	CASSPRQGSTDTQYF	TGTGCCAGCAGCCCCAGACAGGGTAGCACAGATACGCAGTATTTT
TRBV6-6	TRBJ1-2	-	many	CASSTRLNYGYTF	TGTGCCAGCAGTACCCGACTTAACTATGGCTACACCTTC
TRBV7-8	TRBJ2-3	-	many	CASSLMGTFTDTQYF	TGTGCCAGCAGCTTAATGGGGACTTTCACAGATACGCAGTATTTT
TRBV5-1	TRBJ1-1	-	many	CASSLDSSFTEAFF	TGCGCCAGCAGCTTGGATTCGTCGTTCACTGAAGCTTTCTTT
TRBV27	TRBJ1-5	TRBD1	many	CASSGATGGRNQPQHF	TGTGCCAGCAGTGGAGCGACAGGGGGTCGCAATCAGCCCCAGCATTTT
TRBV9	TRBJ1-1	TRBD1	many	CASSATGPQKAFF	TGTGCCAGCAGCGCGACAGGGCCTCAAAAAGCTTTCTTT
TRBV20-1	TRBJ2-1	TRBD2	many	CSADPTSVNEQFF	TGCAGTGCCGACCCAACTAGCGTCAATGAGCAGTTCTTC
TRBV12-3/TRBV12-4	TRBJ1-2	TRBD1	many	CASGDRGLGYTF	TGTGCCAGCGGCGACAGGGGGCTTGGCTACACCTTC
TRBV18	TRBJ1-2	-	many	CASSPAQAPYGYTF	TGTGCCAGCTCACCAGCGCAGGCCCCCTATGGCTACACCTTC
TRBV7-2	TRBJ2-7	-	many	CASRNKRMGEHEQYF	TGTGCCAGCCGAAATAAAAGGATGGGGGAACACGAGCAGTACTTC
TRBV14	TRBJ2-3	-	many	CASGWRATDTQYF	TGTGCCAGCGGCTGGCGGGCCACAGATACGCAGTATTTT
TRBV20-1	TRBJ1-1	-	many	CSAIRDLNTEAFF	TGCAGTGCCATCCGGGACTTGAACACTGAAGCTTTCTTT
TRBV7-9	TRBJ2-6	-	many	CASSLAGPGAGANVLTF	TGTGCCAGCAGCTTAGCGGGTCCGGGAGCTGGGGCCAACGTCCTGACTTTC
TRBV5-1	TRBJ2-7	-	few	CASSLGDSAYEQYF	TGCGCCAGCAGCTTGGGCGATTCGGCCTACGAGCAGTACTTC
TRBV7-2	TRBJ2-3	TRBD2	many	CASSFQRGGTDTQYF	TGTGCCAGCAGCTTCCAGCGGGGGGGCACAGATACGCAGTATTTT
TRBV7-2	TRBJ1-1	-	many	CASSLAGRTEAFF	TGTGCCAGCAGCTTAGCTGGGAGGACTGAAGCTTTCTTT
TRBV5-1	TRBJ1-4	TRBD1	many	CASSLAGTGRAAGKLFF	TGCGCCAGCAGCTTGGCCGGGACAGGGCGGGCGGCGGGGAAACTGTTTTTT
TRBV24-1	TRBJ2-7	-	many	CATSDPIRTVNEQYF	TGTGCCACCAGTGATCCTATACGGACGGTTAACGAGCAGTACTTC
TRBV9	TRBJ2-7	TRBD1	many	CASSSQGTSYEQYF	TGTGCCAGCAGCTCACAGGGGACGTCCTACGAGCAGTACTTC
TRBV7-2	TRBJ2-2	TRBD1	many	CASSLQTQGVGTGELFF	TGTGCCAGCAGCCTTCAGACACAGGGGGTGGGCACCGGGGAGCTGTTTTTT
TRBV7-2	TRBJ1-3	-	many	CASSPLTGPSSGNTIYF	TGTGCCAGCAGCCCTTTGACAGGCCCGAGCTCTGGAAACACCATATATTTT
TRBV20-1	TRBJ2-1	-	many	CSATRGLNEQFF	TGCAGTGCGACCCGGGGCCTCAATGAGCAGTTCTTC
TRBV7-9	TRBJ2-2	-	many	CASSLSRDTGELFF	TGTGCCAGCAGCTTGTCCAGGGACACCGGGGAGCTGTTTTTT
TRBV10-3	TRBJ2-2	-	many	CAIRSLGTGELFF	TGTGCCATCAGGAGTTTGGGCACCGGGGAGCTGTTTTTT
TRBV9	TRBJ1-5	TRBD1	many	CASSVGAGGQPQHF	TGTGCCAGCAGCGTAGGGGCAGGGGGTCAGCCCCAGCATTTT
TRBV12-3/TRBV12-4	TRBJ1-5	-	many	CASSFIGGRNQPQHF	TGTGCCAGCAGTTTTATAGGGGGGCGCAATCAGCCCCAGCATTTT
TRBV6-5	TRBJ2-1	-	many	CASSYLGENNEQFF	TGTGCCAGCAGTTACTTAGGGGAGAACAATGAGCAGTTCTTC
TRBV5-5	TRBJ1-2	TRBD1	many	CASSRGDSNYGYTF	TGTGCCAGCAGCCGGGGGGACAGTAACTATGGCTACACCTTC
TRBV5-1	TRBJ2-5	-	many	CASSFGRRPVFQETQYF	TGCGCCAGCAGCTTCGGGAGAAGGCCCGTGTTTCAAGAGACCCAGTACTTC
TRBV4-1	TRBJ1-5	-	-	CASSQELTGRNQPQHF	TGCGCCAGCAGCCAAGAGCTAACAGGGAGGAATCAGCCCCAGCATTTT
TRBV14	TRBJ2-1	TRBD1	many	CASSQFGQGEQFF	TGTGCCAGCAGCCAATTCGGACAGGGAGAGCAGTTCTTC
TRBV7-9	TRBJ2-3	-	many	CASSLGAADTQYF	TGTGCCAGCAGCTTAGGCGCAGCAGATACGCAGTATTTT
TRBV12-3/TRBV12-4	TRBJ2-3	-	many	CASNKLGAPSTDTQYF	TGTGCCAGCAACAAACTAGGGGCCCCTAGCACAGATACGCAGTATTTT
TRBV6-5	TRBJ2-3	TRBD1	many	CASRSGTGGKDTQYF	TGTGCCAGCAGATCCGGGACAGGGGGAAAAGATACGCAGTATTTT
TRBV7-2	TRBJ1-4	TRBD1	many	CASSLGQGVLGEKLFF	TGTGCCAGCAGCCTGGGACAGGGGGTCCTTGGGGAAAAACTGTTTTTT
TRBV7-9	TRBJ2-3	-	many	CASSFTLASTDTQYF	TGTGCCAGCAGCTTTACTCTAGCATCCACAGATACGCAGTATTTT
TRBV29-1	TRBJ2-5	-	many	CSVREQPQETQYF	TGCAGCGTTCGTGAACAACCCCAAGAGACCCAGTACTTC
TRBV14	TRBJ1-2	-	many	CASSQGRWDYGYTF	TGTGCCAGCAGCCAAGGGAGGTGGGACTATGGCTACACCTTC
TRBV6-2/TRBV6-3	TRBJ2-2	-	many	CASSFIGPRNTGELFF	TGTGCCAGCAGTTTCATTGGACCCCGGAACACCGGGGAGCTGTTTTTT
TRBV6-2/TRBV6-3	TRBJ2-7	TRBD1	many	CASSYLGRGNEQYF	TGTGCCAGCAGTTATTTGGGCAGGGGGAACGAGCAGTACTTC
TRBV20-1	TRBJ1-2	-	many	CSASGWQNYGYTF	TGCAGTGCTAGCGGGTGGCAGAACTATGGCTACACCTTC
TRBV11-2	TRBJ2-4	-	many	CASSPGSRSKNIQYF	TGTGCCAGCAGCCCAGGATCCCGGAGCAAAAACATTCAGTACTTC
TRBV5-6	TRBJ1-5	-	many	CASSLRGGRNQPQHF	TGTGCCAGCAGCTTGAGAGGGGGGAGAAATCAGCCCCAGCATTTT
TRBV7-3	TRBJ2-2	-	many	CASSQGVTGELFF	TGTGCCAGCAGCCAAGGAGTCACCGGGGAGCTGTTTTTT
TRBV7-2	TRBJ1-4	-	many	CASSFRPTNEKLFF	TGTGCCAGCAGTTTTCGACCGACTAATGAAAAACTGTTTTTT
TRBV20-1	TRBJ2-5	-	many	CSARPGRAETQYF	TGCAGTGCTAGGCCGGGACGGGCAGAGACCCAGTACTTC
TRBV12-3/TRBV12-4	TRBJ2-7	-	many	CASSLAGGYEQYF	TGTGCCAGCAGTTTAGCGGGGGGCTACGAGCAGTACTTC
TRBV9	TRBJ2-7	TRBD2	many	CASSVAAGESYEQYF	TGTGCCAGCAGCGTAGCAGCGGGGGAATCCTACGAGCAGTACTTC
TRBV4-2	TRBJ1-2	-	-	CASSQDGADGYTF	TGTGCCAGCAGCCAAGATGGGGCGGATGGCTACACCTTC
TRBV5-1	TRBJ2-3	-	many	CASSLGLWGGTQYF	TGCGCCAGCAGCTTGGGTTTGTGGGGAGGAACGCAGTATTTT
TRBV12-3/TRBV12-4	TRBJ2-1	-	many	CASSSLRAGPPNEQFF	TGTGCCAGCAGCTCCCTCCGGGCGGGGCCCCCCAATGAGCAGTTCTTC
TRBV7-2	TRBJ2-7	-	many	CASSPTTVTSSEQYF	TGTGCCAGCAGCCCGACGACGGTAACTTCGAGCGAGCAGTACTTC
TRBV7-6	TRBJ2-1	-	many	CASSLSPSWYEQFF	TGTGCCAGCAGCTTATCCCCAAGTTGGTATGAGCAGTTCTTC
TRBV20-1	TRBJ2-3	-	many	CSATKTGGADTQYF	TGCAGTGCCACTAAGACAGGCGGCGCAGATACGCAGTATTTT
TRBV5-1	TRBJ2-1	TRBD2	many	CASSLRGDEQFF	TGCGCCAGCAGCTTGCGGGGGGACGAGCAGTTCTTC
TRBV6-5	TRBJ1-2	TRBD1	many	CASSYLTGIEGYTF	TGTGCCAGCAGTTACCTGACAGGGATCGAAGGCTACACCTTC
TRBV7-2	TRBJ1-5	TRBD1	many	CASSSRQGQPQHF	TGTGCCAGCAGCTCCCGACAGGGACAGCCCCAGCATTTT
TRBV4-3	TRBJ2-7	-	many	CASSQDLQASYEQYF	TGCGCCAGCAGCCAAGATCTCCAGGCCTCCTACGAGCAGTACTTC
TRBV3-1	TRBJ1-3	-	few	CASRRNGGSGNTIYF	TGTGCCAGCAGGCGAAACGGGGGTTCTGGAAACACCATATATTTT